The clone carrying this TCR beta chain appeared once. The entry originates in a study of control samples from healthy donors and cancer patients. Clones were read by immunoSEQ multiplex PCR, and TCRdb kept only the in-frame ones, dropping some. This table holds some 57,000 clones, around 96% found once. Trimming cost V 10 bases and J 7 bases; bases outside gene matches: 8. The germline gives CDR1 KGHDR, CDR2 SFDVKD. The CDR3 has 14 residues. The sequence was obtained from a woman under 40 in good health. The sample was blood. V usage is TRBV24-1 and J usage is TRBJ2-7; TRBD2 aligns across 14 bases. CDR3 in DNA: TGTGCCACTGCTCCGGGACTAGCGGGAGAAGAGCAGTACTTC. Protein: CATAPGLAGEEQYF.